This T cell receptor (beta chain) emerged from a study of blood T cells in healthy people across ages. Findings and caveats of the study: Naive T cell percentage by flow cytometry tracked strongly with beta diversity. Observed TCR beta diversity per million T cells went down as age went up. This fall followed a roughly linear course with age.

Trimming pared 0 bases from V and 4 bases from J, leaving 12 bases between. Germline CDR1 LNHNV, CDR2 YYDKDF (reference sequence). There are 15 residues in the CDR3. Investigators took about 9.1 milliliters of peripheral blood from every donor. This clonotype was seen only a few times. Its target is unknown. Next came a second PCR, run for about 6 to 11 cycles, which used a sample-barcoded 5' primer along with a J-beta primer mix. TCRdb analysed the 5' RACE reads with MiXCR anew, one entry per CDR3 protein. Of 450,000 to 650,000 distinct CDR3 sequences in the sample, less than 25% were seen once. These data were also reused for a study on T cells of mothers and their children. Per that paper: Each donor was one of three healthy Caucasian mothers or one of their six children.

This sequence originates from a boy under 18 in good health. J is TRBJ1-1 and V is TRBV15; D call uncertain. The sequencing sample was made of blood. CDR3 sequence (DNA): TGTGCCACCAGCAGAGATCGTGGGCTTGCCACTGAAGCTTTCTTT. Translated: CATSRDRGLATEAFF.